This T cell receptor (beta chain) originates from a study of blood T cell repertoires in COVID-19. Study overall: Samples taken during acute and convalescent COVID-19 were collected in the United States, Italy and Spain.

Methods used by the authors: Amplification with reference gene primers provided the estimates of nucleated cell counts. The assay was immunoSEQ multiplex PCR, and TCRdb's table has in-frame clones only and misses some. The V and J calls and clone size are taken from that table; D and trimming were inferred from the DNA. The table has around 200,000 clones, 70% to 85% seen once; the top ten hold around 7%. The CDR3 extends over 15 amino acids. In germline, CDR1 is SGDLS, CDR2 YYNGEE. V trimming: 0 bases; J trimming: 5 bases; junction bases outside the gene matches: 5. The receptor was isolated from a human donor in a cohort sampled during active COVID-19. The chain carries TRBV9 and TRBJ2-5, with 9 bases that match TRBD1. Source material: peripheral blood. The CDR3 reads CASSVGTGGVETQYF. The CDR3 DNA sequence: TGTGCCAGCAGCGTAGGTACAGGGGGCGTGGAGACCCAGTACTTC.